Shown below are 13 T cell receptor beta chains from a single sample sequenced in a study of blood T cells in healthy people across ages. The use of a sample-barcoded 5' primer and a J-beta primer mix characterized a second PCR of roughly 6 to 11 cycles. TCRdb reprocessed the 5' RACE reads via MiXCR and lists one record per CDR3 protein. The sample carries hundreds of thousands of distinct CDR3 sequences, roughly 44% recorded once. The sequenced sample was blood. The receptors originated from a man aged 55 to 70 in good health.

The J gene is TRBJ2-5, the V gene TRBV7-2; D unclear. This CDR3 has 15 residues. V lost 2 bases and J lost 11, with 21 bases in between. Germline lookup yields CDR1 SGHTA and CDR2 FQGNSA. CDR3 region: CASSLFRASYNEQYF. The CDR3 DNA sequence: TGTGCCAGCAGCTTATTTCGGGCCTCCTACAATGAGCAGTACTTC.

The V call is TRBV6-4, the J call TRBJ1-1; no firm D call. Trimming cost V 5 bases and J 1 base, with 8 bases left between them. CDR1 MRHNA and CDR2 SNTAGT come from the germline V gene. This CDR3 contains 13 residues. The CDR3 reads CASSHRKNTEAFF. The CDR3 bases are TGTGCCAGCAGTCACAGAAAGAACACTGAAGCTTTCTTT.

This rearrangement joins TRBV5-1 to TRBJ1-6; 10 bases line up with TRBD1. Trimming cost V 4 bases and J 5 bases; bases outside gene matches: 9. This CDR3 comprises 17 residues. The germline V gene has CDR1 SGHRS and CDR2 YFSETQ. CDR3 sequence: CASSRGTGVVDNSPLHF. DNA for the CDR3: TGCGCCAGCAGCAGAGGGACAGGGGTGGTGGATAATTCACCCCTCCACTTT.

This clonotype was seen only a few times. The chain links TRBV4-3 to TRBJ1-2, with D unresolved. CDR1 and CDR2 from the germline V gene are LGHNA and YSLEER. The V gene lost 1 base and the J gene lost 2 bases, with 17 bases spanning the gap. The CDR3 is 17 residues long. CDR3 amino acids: CASSQVAPYLGNYGYTF. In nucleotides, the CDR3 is TGCGCCAGCAGCCAAGTAGCCCCATACCTGGGGAACTATGGCTACACCTTC.

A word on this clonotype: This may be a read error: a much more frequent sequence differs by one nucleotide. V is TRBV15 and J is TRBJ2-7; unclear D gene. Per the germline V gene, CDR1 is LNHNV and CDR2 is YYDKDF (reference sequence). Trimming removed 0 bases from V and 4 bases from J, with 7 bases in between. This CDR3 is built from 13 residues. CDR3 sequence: CATSRDCGYEQYF. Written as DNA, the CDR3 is TGTGCCACCAGCAGAGACTGTGGATACGAGCAGTACTTC.

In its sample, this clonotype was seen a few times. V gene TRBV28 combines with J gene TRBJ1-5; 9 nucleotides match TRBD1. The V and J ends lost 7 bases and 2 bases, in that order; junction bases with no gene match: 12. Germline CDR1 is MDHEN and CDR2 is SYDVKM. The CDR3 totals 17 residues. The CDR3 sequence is CASIFSPRDRGNQPQHF. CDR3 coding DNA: TGTGCCAGCATTTTTTCCCCCCGGGACAGGGGCAATCAGCCCCAGCATTTT.

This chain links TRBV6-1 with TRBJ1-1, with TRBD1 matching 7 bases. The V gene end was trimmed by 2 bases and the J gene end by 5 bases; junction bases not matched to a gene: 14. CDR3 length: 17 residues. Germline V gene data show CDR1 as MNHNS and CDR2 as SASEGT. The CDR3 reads CASSETGVLGVETEAFF. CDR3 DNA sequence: TGTGCCAGCAGTGAAACAGGGGTATTGGGAGTTGAAACTGAAGCTTTCTTT.

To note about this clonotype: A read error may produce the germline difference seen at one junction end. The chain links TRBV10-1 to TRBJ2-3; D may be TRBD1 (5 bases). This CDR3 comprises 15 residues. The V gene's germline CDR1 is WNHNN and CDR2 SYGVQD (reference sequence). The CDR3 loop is CASSEAHLSTGTQYF. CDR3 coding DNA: TGCGCCAGCAGTGAAGCACACCTGAGCACAGGTACGCAGTATTTT.

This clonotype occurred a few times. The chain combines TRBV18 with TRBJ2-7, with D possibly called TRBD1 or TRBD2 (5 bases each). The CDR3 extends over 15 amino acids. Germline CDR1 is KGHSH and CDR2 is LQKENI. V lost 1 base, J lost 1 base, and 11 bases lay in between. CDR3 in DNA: TGTGCCAGCTCACCACTCCCGGGGCGGTCCTACGAGCAGTACTTC. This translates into CASSPLPGRSYEQYF. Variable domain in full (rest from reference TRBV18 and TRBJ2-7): NAGVMQNPRHLVRRRGQEARLRCSPMKGHSHVYWYRQLPEEGLKFMVYLQKENIIDESGMPKERFSAEFPKEGPSILRIQQVVRGDSAAYFCASSPLPGRSYEQYFGPGTRLTVT.

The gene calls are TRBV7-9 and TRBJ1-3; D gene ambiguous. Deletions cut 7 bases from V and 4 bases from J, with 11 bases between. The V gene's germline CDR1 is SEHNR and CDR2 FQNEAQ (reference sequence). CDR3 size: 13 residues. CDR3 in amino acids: CASTTAKGNTIYF. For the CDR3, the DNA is TGTGCCAGCACCACCGCTAAGGGAAACACCATATATTTT.

Here the CDR3 DNA reads TGTGCCAGCAGTTGGGACAGGGCTGGGGCCAACGTCCTGACTTTC. Its translation: CASSWDRAGANVLTF. The rearrangement links TRBV27 to TRBJ2-6; 9 bases are shared with TRBD1. Germline V CDR1 and CDR2: MNHEY, SMNVEV (reference sequence). CDR3 length equals 15 residues. V lost 4 bases and J lost 2; bases outside the gene matches: 0.

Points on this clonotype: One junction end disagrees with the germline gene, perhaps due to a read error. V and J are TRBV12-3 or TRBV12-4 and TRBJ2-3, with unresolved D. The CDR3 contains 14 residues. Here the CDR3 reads CASSTTRTPETQYF. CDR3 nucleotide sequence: TGTGCCAGCAGTACTACAAGAACACCAGAGACGCAGTATTTT.

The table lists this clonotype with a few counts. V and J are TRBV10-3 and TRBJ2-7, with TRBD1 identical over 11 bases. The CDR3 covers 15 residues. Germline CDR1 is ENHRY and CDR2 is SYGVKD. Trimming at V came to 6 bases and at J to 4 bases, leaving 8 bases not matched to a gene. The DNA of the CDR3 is TGTGCCATCAGATCCGGGACAGGGGGATCGTACGAGCAGTACTTC. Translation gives CAIRSGTGGSYEQYF.